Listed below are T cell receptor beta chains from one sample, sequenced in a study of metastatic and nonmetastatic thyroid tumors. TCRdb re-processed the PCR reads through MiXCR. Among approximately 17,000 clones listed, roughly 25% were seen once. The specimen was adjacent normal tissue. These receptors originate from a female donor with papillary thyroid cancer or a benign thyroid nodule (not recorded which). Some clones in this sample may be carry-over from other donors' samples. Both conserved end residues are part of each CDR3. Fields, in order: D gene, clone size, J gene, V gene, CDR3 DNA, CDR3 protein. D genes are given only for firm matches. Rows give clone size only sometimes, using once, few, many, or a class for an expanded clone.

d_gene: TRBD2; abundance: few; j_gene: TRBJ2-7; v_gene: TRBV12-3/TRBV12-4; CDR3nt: TGTGCCAGCAGTTTAAGCGGGACCTACGAGCAGTACTTC; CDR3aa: CASSLSGTYEQYF
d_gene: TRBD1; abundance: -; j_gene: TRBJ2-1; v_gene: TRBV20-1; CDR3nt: TGCAGTGCCCCTGGACAGGGAGTCCCGGCAAATGAGCAGTTCTTC; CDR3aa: CSAPGQGVPANEQFF
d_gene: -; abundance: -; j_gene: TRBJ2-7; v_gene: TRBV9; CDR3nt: TGTGCCAGCAGCAAGGACGGTACTTCCTACGAGCAGTACTTC; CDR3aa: CASSKDGTSYEQYF
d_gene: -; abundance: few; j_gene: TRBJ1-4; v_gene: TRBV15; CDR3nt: TGTGCCACCAGCAGTATGAGTAGGAATGAAAAACTGTTTTTT; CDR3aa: CATSSMSRNEKLFF
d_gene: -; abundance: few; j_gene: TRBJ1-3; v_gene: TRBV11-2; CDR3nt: TGTGCCAGCAGCTCGGGGCCTGGAAACACCATATATTTT; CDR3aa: CASSSGPGNTIYF
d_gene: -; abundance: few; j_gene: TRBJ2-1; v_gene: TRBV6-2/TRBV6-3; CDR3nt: TGTGCCAGCAGTTACGGCAGGGGTTACTACAATGAGCAGTTCTTC; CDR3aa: CASSYGRGYYNEQFF
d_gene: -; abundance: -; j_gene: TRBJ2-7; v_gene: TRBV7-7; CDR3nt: TGTGCTAGCAGCTTAGCGCAAGGGACCGAGCAGTACTTC; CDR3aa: CASSLAQGTEQYF
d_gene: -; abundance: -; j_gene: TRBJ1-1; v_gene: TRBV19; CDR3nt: -; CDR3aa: CASVWGQGSPEASF
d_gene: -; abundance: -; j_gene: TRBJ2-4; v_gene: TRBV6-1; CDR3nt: TGTGCCAGCAAGAGAGCCGGTTCGGTAAACATTCAGTACTTC; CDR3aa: CASKRAGSVNIQYF
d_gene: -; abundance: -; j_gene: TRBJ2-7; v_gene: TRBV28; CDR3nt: TGTGCCAGCAATCAGAGGCCCTACGAGCAGTACTTC; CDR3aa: CASNQRPYEQYF